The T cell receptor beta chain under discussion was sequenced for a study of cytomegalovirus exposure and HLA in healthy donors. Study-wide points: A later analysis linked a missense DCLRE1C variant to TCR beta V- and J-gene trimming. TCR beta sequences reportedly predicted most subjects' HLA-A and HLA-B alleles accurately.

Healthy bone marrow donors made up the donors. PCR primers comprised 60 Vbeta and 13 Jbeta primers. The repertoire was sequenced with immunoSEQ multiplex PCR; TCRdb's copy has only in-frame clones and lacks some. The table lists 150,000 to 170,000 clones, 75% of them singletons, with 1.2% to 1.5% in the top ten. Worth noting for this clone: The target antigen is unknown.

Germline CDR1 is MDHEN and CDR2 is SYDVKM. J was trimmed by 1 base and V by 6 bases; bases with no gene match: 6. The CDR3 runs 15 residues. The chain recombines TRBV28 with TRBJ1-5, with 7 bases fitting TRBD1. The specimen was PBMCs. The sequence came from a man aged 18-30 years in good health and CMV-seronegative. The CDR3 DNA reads TGTGCCAGCAGGACCTCACAGGGGAGCAATCAGCCCCAGCATTTT. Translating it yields CASRTSQGSNQPQHF.